These 29 T cell receptor beta chains originate from one sample sequenced in a study of blood T cell repertoires in COVID-19. Data came from immunoSEQ multiplex PCR; TCRdb stores just in-frame clones and leaves some out. The repertoire consists of about 200,000 clones, with around 88% occurring once and the leading ten covering about 5.6%. Sequencing used PBMCs or T cells enriched from blood (not recorded which). These receptor sequences come from a man aged 40-50 years with acute COVID-19.

The CDR3 spells CATRTSGSTYNEQFF. CDR3 sequence (DNA): TGTGCCACCCGGACTAGCGGATCTACCTACAATGAGCAGTTCTTC. This chain joins TRBV19 and TRBJ2-1; 10 bases match TRBD2. Germline V CDR1 and CDR2: LNHDA, SQIVND (reference sequence). The J segment lost 2 bases and the V segment lost 10 bases, leaving 8 bases of the junction unmatched. The CDR3 is made up of 15 amino acids.

This rearrangement joins TRBV6-5 to TRBJ2-1, with TRBD2 as a possible D gene (5 bases). Trimming shortened V by 0 bases and J by 10 bases, and 13 bases separated the two germline ends. CDR1 is MNHEY, CDR2 SVGAGI, per germline. The CDR3 consists of 14 residues. The CDR3 loop reads CASSYSRERHEQFF. Here the CDR3 DNA reads TGTGCCAGCAGTTACTCGAGGGAGAGGCACGAGCAGTTCTTC.

The chain couples TRBV6-1 to TRBJ1-4; no clear D gene. Germline values: CDR1 MNHNS, CDR2 SASEGT. The CDR3 extends over 14 amino acids. Trimming shortened V by 6 bases and J by 2 bases, and 10 bases separated the two germline ends. The chain's CDR3 is CASRLDSTNEKLFF. In DNA, the CDR3 is TGTGCCAGCAGGCTCGACTCGACTAATGAAAAACTGTTTTTT.

The chain carries TRBV19 and TRBJ2-1; a weak D match, TRBD2 (6 bases). CDR1 and CDR2 (germline): LNHDA, SQIVND (reference sequence). Trimming cost V 5 bases and J 6 bases, with 17 bases left between them. CDR3 length: 15 amino acids. CDR3 amino acids: CASSDRDWAGNEQFF. The CDR3 bases are TGTGCCAGTAGTGACCGGGACTGGGCGGGCAATGAGCAGTTCTTC.

The chain is built from TRBV28 and TRBJ2-7; 9 bases line up with TRBD1. J was trimmed by 0 bases and V by 4 bases; bases with no gene match: 7. CDR3 length: 16 residues. The germline V gene has CDR1 MDHEN and CDR2 SYDVKM. The CDR3 protein is CASSSPPGQGSYEQYF. The CDR3 DNA sequence: TGTGCCAGCAGTTCCCCCCCGGGACAGGGCTCCTACGAGCAGTACTTC.

V gene TRBV7-2 combines with J gene TRBJ2-2; maybe TRBD2 (6 bases). Trimming shortened V by 3 bases and J by 0 bases, and 17 bases separated the two germline ends. This CDR3 is 18 amino acids long. CDR1 and CDR2 (germline): SGHTA, FQGNSA. The CDR3 DNA reads TGTGCCAGCAGCTTTAGTAGGGGCGCGGGATCGAACACCGGGGAGCTGTTTTTT. Amino acids: CASSFSRGAGSNTGELFF.

The rearrangement uses TRBV24-1 and TRBJ2-2; 8 bases are a match to TRBD1. V lost 11 bases, J lost 5 bases, and 18 bases stayed unmatched. Germline CDR1 reads KGHDR; CDR2 reads SFDVKD. The CDR3 covers 17 residues. In DNA form, the CDR3 reads TGTGCCATTTCGGACCCAGGGGGCGCCTTCGGAACCGGGGAGCTGTTTTTT. This codes for CAISDPGGAFGTGELFF.

The V gene is TRBV10-3, the J gene TRBJ1-2; D is possibly TRBD1 (5 bases). V lost 4 bases and J lost 0, with 21 bases in between. Germline V gene lookup returns CDR1 ENHRY and CDR2 SYGVKD. The CDR3 spans 18 residues. Written as DNA, the CDR3 is TGTGCCATCAGTGGCGGGAGCCCAGGGAGGAACTCTAACTATGGCTACACCTTC. Amino acids: CAISGGSPGRNSNYGYTF.

J is TRBJ2-5 and V is TRBV19, with 8 positions matching TRBD1. Germline CDR1 LNHDA, CDR2 SQIVND (reference sequence). With V trimmed by 4 bases and J by 6 bases, 7 bases remained unmatched. The CDR3 consists of 14 residues. CDR3 coding DNA: TGTGCCAGTAGTAGGACAGGGACGCAGAAGACCCAGTACTTC. This codes for CASSRTGTQKTQYF.

The chain recombines TRBV29-1 with TRBJ2-1, with 7 bases lining up with TRBD2. V lost 5 bases and J lost 3; bases outside the gene matches: 1. Germline assignment: CDR1 SQVTM and CDR2 ANQGSEA. The CDR3 length is 12 residues. The CDR3 nucleotides are TGCAGCGTTAGCGGGATCTACAATGAGCAGTTCTTC. The encoded protein is CSVSGIYNEQFF.

V gene TRBV28 combines with J gene TRBJ2-3; TRBD1 agrees at 9 bases. With V trimmed by 4 bases and J by 7 bases, 9 bases remained unmatched. This CDR3 is built from 15 residues. In germline, CDR1 is MDHEN, CDR2 SYDVKM. The CDR3 loop reads CASSSRTGETNTQYF. Written as DNA, the CDR3 is TGTGCCAGCAGTTCCAGGACAGGGGAGACAAATACGCAGTATTTT.

The genes are TRBV28 and TRBJ2-2, with 7 bases that match TRBD2. This CDR3 has 16 residues. From germline, CDR1 is MDHEN and CDR2 SYDVKM. V was clipped by 5 bases and J by 4 bases; unmatched bases: 10. CDR3 nucleotides: TGTGCCAGCAGTCTAGGGGCGGGAGATGGCACCGGGGAGCTGTTTTTT. Translation gives CASSLGAGDGTGELFF.

This chain connects TRBV20-1 to TRBJ1-6, with a possible D match to TRBD1 (6 bases). Trimming removed 3 bases from V and 7 bases from J, with 13 bases in between. The CDR3 length is 14 residues. Germline CDR1 and CDR2: DFQATT and SNEGSKA (reference sequence). CDR3 loop: CSASMEQGNSPLHF. CDR3 bases: TGCAGTGCTAGTATGGAGCAGGGGAATTCACCCCTCCACTTT.

This sequence joins TRBV3-1 (or the pseudogene TRBV3-2) and TRBJ2-7; weak D call: TRBD2 (6 bases). Germline CDR1 reads LGHDT; CDR2 reads YNNKEL (reference sequence). This CDR3 is 15 amino acids long. Trimming pared 0 bases from V and 6 bases from J, leaving 15 bases between. CDR3: CASSQDRQGLREQYF. CDR3 coding DNA: TGTGCCAGCAGCCAAGATCGGCAGGGACTGCGCGAGCAGTACTTC.

The J gene is TRBJ2-7, the V gene TRBV4-2; D possibly corresponds to TRBD2 (6 bases). CDR1 and CDR2 from the germline V gene are LGHNA and YNFKEQ. V was shortened by 0 bases and J by 2 bases, with 11 bases between the two germline ends. This CDR3 is built from 15 residues. CDR3 nucleotides: TGTGCCAGCAGCCAAGATCTAGCGCCAACCTACGAGCAGTACTTC. Translation gives CASSQDLAPTYEQYF.

V and J are TRBV9 and TRBJ1-4, with 7 bases aligning to TRBD1. Germline V gene data show CDR1 as SGDLS and CDR2 as YYNGEE. CDR3 size: 15 residues. The J segment lost 3 bases and the V segment lost 0 bases, leaving 2 bases of the junction unmatched. The CDR3 DNA follows: TGTGCCAGCAGCGTAGAGGGGGCGGCTAATGAAAAACTGTTTTTT. Translation gives CASSVEGAANEKLFF.

The chain couples TRBV25-1 to TRBJ2-5; weak D call: TRBD2 (6 bases). This CDR3 is built from 11 residues. CDR1 is MGHDK and CDR2 is SYGVNS in the germline V gene. Trimming removed 6 bases at V and 5 bases at J, with 7 bases between. The CDR3 loop reads CASRAGETQYF. The CDR3 bases are TGTGCCAGCAGGGCGGGGGAGACCCAGTACTTC.

This chain connects TRBV5-6 to TRBJ2-4, with 8 nucleotides matching TRBD2. The CDR3 loop spans 15 amino acids. The J segment lost 3 bases and the V segment lost 2 bases, leaving 4 bases of the junction unmatched. CDR1 and CDR2 (germline): SGHDT, YYEEEE. CDR3 region: CASSFAGGIKNIQYF. DNA for the CDR3: TGTGCCAGCAGCTTTGCGGGGGGAATCAAAAACATTCAGTACTTC.

Turning to this clone: Within the sample, other DNA sequences also encode this same CDR3. Written as DNA, the CDR3 is TGTGCCAGCAGTTTAGGAACAGGTGGCTACACCTTC. Its translation is CASSLGTGGYTF. The chain carries TRBV12-3 or TRBV12-4 and TRBJ1-2, with a weak D call TRBD1 (5 bases). Trimming removed 1 base from V and 7 bases from J, with 7 bases in between. The CDR3 length is 12 residues.

The chain links TRBV19 to TRBJ1-3; D unclear. In germline, CDR1 is LNHDA, CDR2 SQIVND (reference sequence). V lost 3 bases and J lost 0, with 18 bases in between. The CDR3 has 18 residues. In DNA, the CDR3 is TGTGCCAGTAGTATCAGAGGGAGACGTCTTACCTCTGGAAACACCATATATTTT. Its translation is CASSIRGRRLTSGNTIYF.

The genes are TRBV27 and TRBJ2-2, with TRBD1 identical over 9 bases. This CDR3 has 18 residues. J lost 0 bases, V lost 3 bases, and 8 bases had no gene match. CDR1 and CDR2 from the germline V gene are MNHEY and SMNVEV (reference sequence). CDR3 in amino acids: CASSFLGTGFTNTGELFF. The CDR3, as DNA: TGTGCCAGCAGTTTCCTCGGGACAGGGTTTACGAACACCGGGGAGCTGTTTTTT.

The V gene is TRBV7-9, the J gene TRBJ2-1; 8 bases agree with TRBD1. The CDR3 has 16 amino acids. Looked up from germline, CDR1 is SEHNR and CDR2 is FQNEAQ (reference sequence). V trimming: 0 bases; J trimming: 4 bases; junction bases outside the gene matches: 5. The CDR3 loop is CASSLAGRGHYNEQFF. In nucleotides, the CDR3 is TGTGCCAGCAGCTTAGCGGGCAGGGGGCATTACAATGAGCAGTTCTTC.

The chain combines TRBV6-2 or TRBV6-3 with TRBJ2-1; unclear D gene. This CDR3 spans 16 amino acids. With 2 bases removed from V and 0 bases from J, the gap between germline ends came to 11 bases. Germline V gene lookup returns CDR1 MNHEY and CDR2 SVGEGT. The CDR3 loop is CASSYESKISYNEQFF. The CDR3 coding sequence is TGTGCCAGCAGTTACGAGTCGAAGATCTCCTACAATGAGCAGTTCTTC.

This clone came up once. V and J are TRBV27 and TRBJ2-5; 9 bases line up with TRBD2. The length of the CDR3 is 19 residues. Per the germline V gene, CDR1 is MNHEY and CDR2 is SMNVEV (reference sequence). V shed 6 bases, J shed 5 bases, and the junction held 22 bases outside the gene matches. The CDR3 DNA reads as TGTGCCAGCAGCCTAAGGAAGGGAGGGACTAGCTTATTTAGGGAGACCCAGTACTTC. Its protein product is CASSLRKGGTSLFRETQYF.

The J gene is TRBJ2-4, the V gene TRBV7-3; TRBD2 aligns across 9 bases. Germline assignment: CDR1 SGHTA and CDR2 FQGTGA. V was pared by 3 bases and J by 2 bases, with 5 bases of the junction left unmatched. The CDR3 contains 16 residues. The CDR3 DNA sequence: TGTGCCAGCAGCTTCAGCGGGAGGATGACCAAAAACATTCAGTACTTC. It specifies CASSFSGRMTKNIQYF.

The chain employs TRBV2 and TRBJ2-3; D remains unclear. V was clipped by 3 bases and J by 9 bases, with 7 bases between them. The CDR3 sequence is 11 residues long. From germline, CDR1 is SNHLY and CDR2 FYNNEI. CDR3 loop: CASSDTSTQYF. As DNA, the CDR3 is TGTGCCAGCAGTGACACGAGCACGCAGTATTTT.

The V call is TRBV6-1, the J call TRBJ1-2; no firm D call. The CDR3 runs to 14 residues. Germline V gene lookup returns CDR1 MNHNS and CDR2 SASEGT. V lost 5 bases to trimming and J lost 6 bases, with 16 bases between them. The CDR3 region is CASSREGGLHGYTF. The CDR3 coding sequence is TGTGCCAGCAGTAGGGAAGGCGGGTTGCATGGCTACACCTTC.

The V and J genes are TRBV4-1 and TRBJ1-1; the D gene is possibly TRBD1 (5 bases). Per germline, CDR1 MGHRA and CDR2 YSYEKL. V was clipped by 0 bases and J by 3 bases, with 11 bases between them. The CDR3 loop spans 15 amino acids. The CDR3 coding sequence is TGCGCCAGCAGCCAAGAACCCAGGGATTACACTGAAGCTTTCTTT. It yields the protein CASSQEPRDYTEAFF.

The chain uses TRBV4-3 and TRBJ2-1, with a possible D match to TRBD2 (6 bases). Germline V lookup: CDR1 LGHNA, CDR2 YSLEER. This CDR3 spans 16 amino acids. Trimming removed 1 base from V and 7 bases from J, with 17 bases in between. The CDR3 DNA is TGCGCCAGCAGCCAAGGGGCGGGGCGTGGAAGGAATGAGCAGTTCTTC. It codes for CASSQGAGRGRNEQFF.